What follows are 14 T cell receptor beta chains derived from one specimen sequenced in a study of cytomegalovirus exposure and HLA in healthy donors. The table came from immunoSEQ multiplex PCR; TCRdb's copy has only in-frame clones and leaves some out. The sample includes 150,000 to 200,000 clones, 70% to 90% of them seen just once. The specimen was PBMCs. These receptors came from a man aged 25-45 years in good health and CMV-seropositive.

The chain combines TRBV11-2 with TRBJ2-2; D remains unclear. The CDR3 totals 15 residues. The ends were cut back, 5 bases at V and 4 bases at J, with 14 bases in the middle. CDR1 and CDR2 from the germline V gene are SGHAT and FQNNGV. In nucleotides, the CDR3 is TGTGCCAGCAGCCGCCGCCAGCGCGGCACCGGGGAGCTGTTTTTT. Its translation: CASSRRQRGTGELFF.

This rearrangement joins TRBV27 to TRBJ2-1, with 13 positions matching TRBD2. Per the germline V gene, CDR1 is MNHEY and CDR2 is SMNVEV (reference sequence). The junction had 4 bases not matched to a gene; V was cut back by 5 bases and J by 6 bases. This CDR3 contains 15 residues. The DNA of the CDR3 is TGTGCCAGCAGTCGGACTAGCGGGGGTTCCAATGAGCAGTTCTTC. Translation: CASSRTSGGSNEQFF.

J is TRBJ1-2 and V is TRBV12-5, with 10 bases identical to TRBD1. CDR1 is LGHNT, CDR2 FRNRAP, per germline. The trim removed 5 bases at V and 4 bases at J, leaving 13 bases unmatched. The CDR3 length is 17 residues. CDR3 in amino acids: CASGPWKDRGLIYGYTF. CDR3 nucleotides: TGTGCTAGTGGTCCGTGGAAAGACAGGGGGCTTATCTATGGCTACACCTTC.

The J gene is TRBJ1-5, the V gene TRBV10-2, with D hard to call. With 2 bases removed from V and 2 bases from J, the gap between germline ends came to 4 bases. Germline-derived CDR1 and CDR2 are WSHSY and SAAADI. This CDR3 is built from 13 residues. Here the CDR3 reads CASSEQGNQPQHF. CDR3 sequence (DNA): TGCGCCAGCAGTGAGCAGGGCAATCAGCCCCAGCATTTT.

V gene TRBV6-6 combines with J gene TRBJ1-4; 7 bases map to TRBD1. Germline trimming cut 6 bases from V and 7 bases from J; bases unmatched to any gene: 8. Germline CDR1 reads MNHNY; CDR2 reads SVGAGI (reference sequence). The CDR3 consists of 14 residues. The CDR3 nucleotides are TGTGCCAGCAGCACTCGACAGGGCGGTGAAAAACTGTTTTTT. It specifies CASSTRQGGEKLFF.

The chain carries TRBV9 and TRBJ1-1; D is possibly TRBD1 (6 bases). This CDR3 region has 13 residues. V dropped 2 bases and J dropped 4 bases, with 9 bases sitting between them. Looked up from germline, CDR1 is SGDLS and CDR2 is YYNGEE. CDR3 loop: CASSVGQLTEAFF. CDR3 nucleotide sequence: TGTGCCAGCAGCGTCGGACAGCTCACTGAAGCTTTCTTT.

This chain connects TRBV18 to TRBJ2-2; TRBD2 aligns across 8 bases. The CDR3 sequence is 17 residues long. Germline lookup yields CDR1 KGHSH and CDR2 LQKENI. Trimming at V came to 2 bases and at J to 1 base, leaving 6 bases not matched to a gene. In DNA form, the CDR3 reads TGTGCCAGCTCACCAACGCCGGGAGGGCAGAACACCGGGGAGCTGTTTTTT. This translates into CASSPTPGGQNTGELFF.

This rearrangement joins TRBV7-6 to TRBJ1-1; D gene uncertain. The CDR3 totals 15 residues. The germline V gene has CDR1 SGHVS and CDR2 FNYEAQ. Trimming removed 0 bases from V and 6 bases from J, with 14 bases in between. The CDR3: CASSLAFEMGAEAFF. CDR3 sequence (DNA): TGTGCCAGCAGCTTAGCGTTCGAGATGGGCGCTGAAGCTTTCTTT.

V is TRBV5-1 and J is TRBJ2-7; the match to TRBD2 covers 9 bases. The V and J ends lost 2 bases and 0 bases, in that order; junction bases with no gene match: 0. CDR3 length equals 14 residues. Germline CDR1 reads SGHRS; CDR2 reads YFSETQ. This CDR3 is CASSLAGGSYEQYF. The CDR3 nucleotides read TGCGCCAGCAGCTTAGCGGGGGGCTCCTACGAGCAGTACTTC.

The chain combines TRBV7-9 with TRBJ2-1, with D perhaps matching TRBD2 (6 bases). Germline CDR1 SEHNR, CDR2 FQNEAQ (reference sequence). V shed 1 base and J shed 14 bases, with 12 bases lying between them. This CDR3 contains 12 residues. CDR3 region: CASSLGGPGEFF. In DNA, the CDR3 is TGTGCCAGCAGCTTAGGAGGACCGGGAGAGTTCTTC.

This clone was seen a few times. The chain carries TRBV19 and TRBJ1-6, with D perhaps matching TRBD1 (6 bases). The CDR3 has 16 amino acids. Trimming took off 6 bases at V and 5 bases at J, with 17 bases between the two ends. The germline gives CDR1 LNHDA, CDR2 SQIVND (reference sequence). As DNA, the CDR3 is TGTGCCAGTAGCGCCGCCGGGACACAAAATAATTCACCCCTCCACTTT. Translating it yields CASSAAGTQNNSPLHF.

V is TRBV29-1 and J is TRBJ2-3; 7 nucleotides line up with TRBD1. The CDR3 is 13 amino acids. J gave up 0 bases and V 3 bases, and 0 bases lay outside the gene matches. Germline assignment: CDR1 SQVTM and CDR2 ANQGSEA. The CDR3 DNA follows: TGCAGCGTTGAGACAGGGAGCACAGATACGCAGTATTTT. It codes for CSVETGSTDTQYF.

The chain couples TRBV7-9 to TRBJ2-7; 9 bases line up with TRBD1. Germline assignment: CDR1 SEHNR and CDR2 FQNEAQ (reference sequence). V lost 3 bases and J lost 7; bases outside the gene matches: 4. CDR3 length: 13 residues. The CDR3 sequence is CASSFLQGAEQYF. The CDR3 coding sequence is TGTGCCAGCAGCTTCCTACAGGGGGCAGAGCAGTACTTC. Combining the CDR3 with reference TRBV7-9 and TRBJ2-7 gives the whole variable domain DTGVSQNPRHKITKRGQNVTFRCDPISEHNRLYWYRQTLGQGPEFLTYFQNEAQLEKSRLLSDRFSAERPKGSFSTLEIQRTEQGDSAMYLCASSFLQGAEQYFGPGTRLTVT.

A few counts support this clone. V gene TRBV7-2 combines with J gene TRBJ2-7, with D hard to call. The V end lost 1 base, the J end lost 2 bases, and 6 bases lay between the germline ends. Germline CDR1 is SGHTA and CDR2 is FQGNSA. The CDR3 contains 13 residues. CDR3 region: CASSLVGAYEQYF. In nucleotides, the CDR3 is TGTGCCAGCAGCTTAGTCGGAGCCTACGAGCAGTACTTC.